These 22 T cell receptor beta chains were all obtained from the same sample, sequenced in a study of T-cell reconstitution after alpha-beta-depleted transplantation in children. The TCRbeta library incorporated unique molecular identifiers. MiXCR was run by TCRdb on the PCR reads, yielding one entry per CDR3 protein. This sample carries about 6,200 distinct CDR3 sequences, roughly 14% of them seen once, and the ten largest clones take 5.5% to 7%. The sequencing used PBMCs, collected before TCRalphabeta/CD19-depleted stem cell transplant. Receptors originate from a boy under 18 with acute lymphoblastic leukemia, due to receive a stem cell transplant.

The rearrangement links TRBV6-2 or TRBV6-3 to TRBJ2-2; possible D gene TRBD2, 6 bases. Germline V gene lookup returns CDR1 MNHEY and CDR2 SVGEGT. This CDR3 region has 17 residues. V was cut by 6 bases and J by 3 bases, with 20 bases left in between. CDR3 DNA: TGTGCCAGCAGCCTACCGAGGGTGCCGGGGGACACCGGGGAGCTGTTTTTT. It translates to CASSLPRVPGDTGELFF.

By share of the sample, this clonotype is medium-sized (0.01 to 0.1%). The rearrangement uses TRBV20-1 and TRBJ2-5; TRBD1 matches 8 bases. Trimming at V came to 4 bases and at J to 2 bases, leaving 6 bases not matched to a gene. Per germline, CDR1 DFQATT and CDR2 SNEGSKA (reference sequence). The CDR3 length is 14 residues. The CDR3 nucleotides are TGCAGTGCTATATTCAACAGGGGGCAAGAGACCCAGTACTTC. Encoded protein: CSAIFNRGQETQYF.

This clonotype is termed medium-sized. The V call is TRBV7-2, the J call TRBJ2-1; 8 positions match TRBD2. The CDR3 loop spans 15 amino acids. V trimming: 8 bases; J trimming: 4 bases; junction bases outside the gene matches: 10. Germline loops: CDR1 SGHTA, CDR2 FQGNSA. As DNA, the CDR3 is TGTGCCAGCGGGTTTCGGGAGGGAGTATACAATGAGCAGTTCTTC. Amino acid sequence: CASGFREGVYNEQFF.

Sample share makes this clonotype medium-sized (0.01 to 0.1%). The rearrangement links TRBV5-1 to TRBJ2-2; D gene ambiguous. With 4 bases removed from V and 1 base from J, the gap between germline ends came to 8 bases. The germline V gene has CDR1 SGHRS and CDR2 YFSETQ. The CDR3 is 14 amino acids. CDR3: CASSPARNTGELFF. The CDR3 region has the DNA TGCGCCAGCAGCCCAGCTAGGAACACCGGGGAGCTGTTTTTT.

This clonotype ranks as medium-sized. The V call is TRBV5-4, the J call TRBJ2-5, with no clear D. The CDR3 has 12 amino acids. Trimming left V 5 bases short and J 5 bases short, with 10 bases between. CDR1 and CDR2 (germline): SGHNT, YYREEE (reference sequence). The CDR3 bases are TGTGCCAGCAGTCGCTTTGGGGAGACCCAGTACTTC. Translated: CASSRFGETQYF.

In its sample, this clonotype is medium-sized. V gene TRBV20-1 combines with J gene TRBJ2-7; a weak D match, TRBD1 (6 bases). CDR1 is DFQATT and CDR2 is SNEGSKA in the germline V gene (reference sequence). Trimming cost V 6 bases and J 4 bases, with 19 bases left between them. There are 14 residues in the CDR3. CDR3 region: CSAVDSPPLYEQYF. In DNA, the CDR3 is TGCAGTGCCGTGGACAGCCCACCCCTTTACGAGCAGTACTTC.

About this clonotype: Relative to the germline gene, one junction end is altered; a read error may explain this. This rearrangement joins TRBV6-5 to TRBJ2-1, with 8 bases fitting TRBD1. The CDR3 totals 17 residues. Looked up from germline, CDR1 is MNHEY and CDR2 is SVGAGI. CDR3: CASSYSLSRTGCNGQFF. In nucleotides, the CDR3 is TGTGCCAGCAGTTACTCGCTATCCAGGACAGGGTGCAATGGGCAGTTCTTC.

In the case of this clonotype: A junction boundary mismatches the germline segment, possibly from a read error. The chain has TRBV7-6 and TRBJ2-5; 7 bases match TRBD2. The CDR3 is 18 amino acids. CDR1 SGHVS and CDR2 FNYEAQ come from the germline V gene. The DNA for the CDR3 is TGTACCAGCAGCTTATACCCGACTAGCAGGAGGACAAAAGAGACCCAGTACTTC. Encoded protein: CTSSLYPTSRRTKETQYF. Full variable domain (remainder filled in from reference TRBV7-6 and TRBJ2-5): GAGVSQSPRYKVTKRGQDVALRCDPISGHVSLYWYRQALGQGPEFLTYFNYEAQQDKSGLPNDRFSAERPEGSISTLTIQRTEQRDSAMYRCTSSLYPTSRRTKETQYFGPGTRLLVL.

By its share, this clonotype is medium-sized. CDR3 sequence reads: CASSPTLDPSGNTIYF. CDR3 bases: TGTGCCAGCAGTCCTACACTAGACCCTTCTGGAAACACCATATATTTT. This chain uses TRBV12-3 or TRBV12-4 with TRBJ1-3; D remains unclear. V gave up 5 bases and J gave up 1 base, with 15 bases separating them. The CDR3 has 16 amino acids.

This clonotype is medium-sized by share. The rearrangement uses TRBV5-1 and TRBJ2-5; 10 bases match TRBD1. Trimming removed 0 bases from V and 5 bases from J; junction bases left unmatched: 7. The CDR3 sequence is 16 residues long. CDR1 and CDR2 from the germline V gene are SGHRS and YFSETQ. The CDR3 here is CASSLEGTGVLETQYF. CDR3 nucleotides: TGCGCCAGCAGCTTGGAAGGGACAGGGGTCCTCGAGACCCAGTACTTC.

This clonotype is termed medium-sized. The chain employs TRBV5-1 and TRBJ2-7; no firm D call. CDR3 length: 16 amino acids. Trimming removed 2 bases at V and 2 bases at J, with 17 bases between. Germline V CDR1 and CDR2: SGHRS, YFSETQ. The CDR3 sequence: CASSFFRLSDTYEQYF. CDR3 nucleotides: TGCGCCAGCAGCTTCTTCAGGTTGTCAGATACCTACGAGCAGTACTTC. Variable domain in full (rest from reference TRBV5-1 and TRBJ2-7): KAGVTQTPRYLIKTRGQQVTLSCSPISGHRSVSWYQQTPGQGLQFLFEYFSETQRNKGNFPGRFSGRQFSNSRSEMNVSTLELGDSALYLCASSFFRLSDTYEQYFGPGTRLTVT.

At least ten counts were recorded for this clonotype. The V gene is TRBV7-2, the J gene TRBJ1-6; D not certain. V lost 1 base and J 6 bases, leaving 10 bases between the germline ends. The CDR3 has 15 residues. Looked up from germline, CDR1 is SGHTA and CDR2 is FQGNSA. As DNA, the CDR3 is TGTGCCAGCAGCTTAGATGGGCAGATTAATTCACCCCTCCACTTT. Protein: CASSLDGQINSPLHF.

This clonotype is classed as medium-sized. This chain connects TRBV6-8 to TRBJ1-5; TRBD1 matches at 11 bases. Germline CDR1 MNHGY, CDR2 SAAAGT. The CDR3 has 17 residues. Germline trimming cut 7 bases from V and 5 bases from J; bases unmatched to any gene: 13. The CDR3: CASTLRRTGGTYQPQHF. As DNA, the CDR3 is TGTGCCAGCACTCTCAGGAGGACAGGGGGCACGTATCAGCCCCAGCATTTT.

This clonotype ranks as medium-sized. CDR3 nucleotides: TGTGCCAGCAGTAAGAGGATTAGCGGCCCACTAGCCAAAAACATTCAGTACTTC. Translation: CASSKRISGPLAKNIQYF. The V call is TRBV2, the J call TRBJ2-4; possible D gene TRBD2, 6 bases. The CDR3 is 18 amino acids. V was cut by 5 bases and J by 0 bases, with 20 bases left in between. Germline lookup yields CDR1 SNHLY and CDR2 FYNNEI. Supplemented by reference TRBV2 and TRBJ2-4, the full variable domain reads EPEVTQTPSHQVTQMGQEVILRCVPISNHLYFYWYRQILGQKVEFLVSFYNNEISEKSEIFDDQFSVERPDGSNFTLKIRSTKLEDSAMYFCASSKRISGPLAKNIQYFGAGTRLSVL.

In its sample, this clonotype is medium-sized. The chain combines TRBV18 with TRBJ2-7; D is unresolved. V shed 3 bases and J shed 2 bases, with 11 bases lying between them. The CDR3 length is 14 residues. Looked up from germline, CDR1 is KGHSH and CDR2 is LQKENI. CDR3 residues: CASSPARDTYEQYF. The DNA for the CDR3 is TGTGCCAGCTCACCCGCTCGAGACACCTACGAGCAGTACTTC.

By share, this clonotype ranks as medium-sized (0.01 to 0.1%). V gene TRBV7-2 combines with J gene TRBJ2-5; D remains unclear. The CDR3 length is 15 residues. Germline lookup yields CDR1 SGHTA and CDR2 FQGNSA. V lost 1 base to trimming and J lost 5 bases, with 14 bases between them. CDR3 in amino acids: CASSLGLSAVETQYF. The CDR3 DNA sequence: TGTGCCAGCAGCTTAGGTCTGTCCGCCGTGGAGACCCAGTACTTC.

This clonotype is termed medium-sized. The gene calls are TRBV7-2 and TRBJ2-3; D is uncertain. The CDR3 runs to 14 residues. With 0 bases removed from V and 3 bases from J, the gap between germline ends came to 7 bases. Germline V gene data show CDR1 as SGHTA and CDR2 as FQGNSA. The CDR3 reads CASSLAGKTDTQYF. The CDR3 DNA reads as TGTGCCAGCAGCTTAGCGGGAAAGACAGATACGCAGTATTTT.

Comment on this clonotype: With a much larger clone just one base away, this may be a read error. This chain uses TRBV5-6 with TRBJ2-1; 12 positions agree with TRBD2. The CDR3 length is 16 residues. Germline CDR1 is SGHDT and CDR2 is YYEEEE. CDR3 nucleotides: TGTGCCATCAGCTTGGGGCTAGCGGGAGGGCCGGGTGAGCAGTTCTTC. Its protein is CAISLGLAGGPGEQFF.

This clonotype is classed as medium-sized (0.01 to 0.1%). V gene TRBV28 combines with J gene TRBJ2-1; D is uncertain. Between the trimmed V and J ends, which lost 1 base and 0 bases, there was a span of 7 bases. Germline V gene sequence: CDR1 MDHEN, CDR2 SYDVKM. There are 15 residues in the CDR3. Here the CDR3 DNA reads TGTGCCAGCAGTTTATCCGAGAGCTCCTACAATGAGCAGTTCTTC. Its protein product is CASSLSESSYNEQFF.

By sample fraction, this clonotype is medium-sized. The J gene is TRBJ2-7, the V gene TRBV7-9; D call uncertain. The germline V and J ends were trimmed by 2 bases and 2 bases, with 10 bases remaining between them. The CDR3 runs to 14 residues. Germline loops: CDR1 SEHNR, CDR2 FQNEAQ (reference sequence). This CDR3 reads CASSLWGRPYEQYF. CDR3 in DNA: TGTGCCAGCAGCTTATGGGGTCGGCCCTACGAGCAGTACTTC. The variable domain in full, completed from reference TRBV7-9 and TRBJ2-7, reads DTGVSQNPRHKITKRGQNVTFRCDPISEHNRLYWYRQTLGQGPEFLTYFQNEAQLEKSRLLSDRFSAERPKGSFSTLEIQRTEQGDSAMYLCASSLWGRPYEQYFGPGTRLTVT.

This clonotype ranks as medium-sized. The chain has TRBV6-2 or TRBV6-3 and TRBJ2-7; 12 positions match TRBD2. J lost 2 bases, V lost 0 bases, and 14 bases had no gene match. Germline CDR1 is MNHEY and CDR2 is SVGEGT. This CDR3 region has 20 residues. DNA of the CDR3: TGTGCCAGCAGTTACTCGAGTCCGTTTCCTAGCGGGAGGGAACCCTACGAGCAGTACTTC. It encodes CASSYSSPFPSGREPYEQYF.

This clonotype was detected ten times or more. CDR3 nucleotide sequence: TGTGCCAGCAGCCGGACAGGGCCCGAGATGGGGCAGTTCTTC. Protein: CASSRTGPEMGQFF. The rearrangement joins TRBV13 to TRBJ2-1; TRBD1 matches at 8 bases. CDR1 is PRHDT and CDR2 is FYEKMQ in the germline V gene (reference sequence). The CDR3 consists of 14 residues. The J segment lost 12 bases and the V segment lost 5 bases, leaving 12 bases of the junction unmatched.